This T cell receptor (beta chain) was found in a study of blood T cell repertoires in COVID-19. Study as a whole: The samples span acute and convalescent COVID-19 from the United States, Italy and Spain. Sources were T cells, B-cell-depleted T cells, or PBMCs; the material itself was cDNA or gDNA.

Original data processing: It was from reference gene primer amplification that nucleated cell counts were estimated. Measured with immunoSEQ multiplex PCR; TCRdb has only the in-frame clones, and not every one. V and J calls plus clone size are reproduced from that table; the DNA served to infer D and trimming. The table has tens of thousands of clones, more than 65% seen once. V lost 0 bases to trimming and J lost 5 bases, with 15 bases between them. Germline lookup yields CDR1 SGHRS and CDR2 YFSETQ. This CDR3 spans 15 amino acids. The origin of this receptor is a man at least 80 years old with acute or convalescent COVID-19. The material sequenced was peripheral blood. V and J are TRBV5-1 and TRBJ2-7; TRBD2 is a possible D gene (5 bases). The CDR3 loop is CASSLAGDTGHEQYF. The CDR3, as DNA: TGCGCCAGCAGCTTGGCCGGGGATACGGGCCACGAGCAGTACTTC.